This TCR beta chain was recovered during a study of blood T cell repertoires in COVID-19. As for the study in general: Spain, Italy and the United States supplied samples that represented acute and convalescent COVID-19. PBMCs, B-cell-depleted T cells, or T cells were the source of the cDNA or gDNA that made up the material.

Authors' analysis steps: Amplifying reference gene primers gave estimates of nucleated cell counts. The data were produced by immunoSEQ multiplex PCR, yet TCRdb's version contains in-frame clones alone and is incomplete. V and J calls and clone size are given by that table; D and trimming were obtained from the DNA. The profile shows some 120,000 clones, 88% of them singletons. This clone has only a few counts. CDR3 length equals 16 residues. CDR1 is SEHNR, CDR2 FQNEAQ, per germline (reference sequence). J gave up 7 bases and V 8 bases, and 15 bases lay outside the gene matches. The receptor's source is a human donor in a cohort sampled during active COVID-19. V is TRBV7-9 and J is TRBJ2-1, with 9 bases lining up with TRBD1. Material: peripheral blood. Here the CDR3 reads CASGRPGQGLRNEQFF. As DNA, the CDR3 is TGTGCCAGCGGTCGGCCGGGACAGGGCCTTAGAAATGAGCAGTTCTTC.